This is a list of T cell receptor beta chains from one sample in a study of T cell repertoires in cytomegalovirus infection. MiXCR, run by TCRdb on the reads, gives a single entry per CDR3 protein. The data contain roughly 300,000 distinct CDR3 sequences, roughly a quarter of them singletons. The specimen sequenced was PBMCs. Every receptor here comes from a human donor in good health (CMV status not recorded). Some clones in this sample may be carry-over from other donors' samples. Each CDR3 is given with its conserved first and last residue. The D gene is left open where the match is weak. The size field is filled for only some rows; it gives once, few, many or a size class.

d_gene: .
abundance: few
j_gene: TRBJ2-2
v_gene: TRBV29-1
CDR3aa: CSVEGVTGELFF
CDR3nt: TGCAGCGTCGAGGGGGTCACCGGGGAGCTGTTTTTT

d_gene: .
abundance: .
j_gene: TRBJ1-5
v_gene: TRBV19
CDR3aa: CASRGMTGPGGNQPQHF
CDR3nt: TGTGCCAGTAGGGGAATGACAGGCCCAGGAGGAAATCAGCCCCAGCATTTT

d_gene: .
abundance: .
j_gene: TRBJ2-3
v_gene: TRBV28
CDR3aa: CASSFLQRADTQYF
CDR3nt: TGTGCCAGCAGTTTTCTCCAACGAGCAGATACGCAGTATTTT

d_gene: TRBD2
abundance: .
j_gene: TRBJ2-1
v_gene: TRBV6-5
CDR3aa: CASSYSPLGGTYNEQFF
CDR3nt: TGTGCCAGCAGTTACTCGCCATTGGGGGGGACCTACAATGAGCAGTTCTTC

d_gene: .
abundance: few
j_gene: TRBJ2-1
v_gene: TRBV7-9
CDR3aa: CASSLRGGDNEQFF
CDR3nt: TGTGCCAGCAGCTTAAGGGGCGGGGACAATGAGCAGTTCTTC

d_gene: TRBD1
abundance: .
j_gene: TRBJ2-3
v_gene: TRBV28
CDR3aa: CASRTGSLTDTQYF
CDR3nt: TGTGCCAGCAGGACAGGGTCCCTCACAGATACGCAGTATTTT

d_gene: .
abundance: many
j_gene: TRBJ2-1
v_gene: TRBV7-2
CDR3aa: CASSSGQASYNEQFF
CDR3nt: TGTGCCAGCAGTTCTGGACAAGCCTCCTACAATGAGCAGTTCTTC

d_gene: .
abundance: .
j_gene: TRBJ1-5
v_gene: TRBV20-1
CDR3aa: CSARGPRNQPQHF
CDR3nt: TGCAGTGCCCGAGGACCTCGCAATCAGCCCCAGCATTTT

d_gene: TRBD2
abundance: .
j_gene: TRBJ2-3
v_gene: TRBV4-2
CDR3aa: CASSQGVSDGGATDTQYF
CDR3nt: TGTGCCAGCAGCCAAGGGGTATCTGACGGGGGGGCGACAGATACGCAGTATTTT

d_gene: .
abundance: .
j_gene: TRBJ2-7
v_gene: TRBV7-9
CDR3aa: CASSLEPPGKVYEQYF
CDR3nt: TGTGCCAGCAGCTTAGAGCCCCCGGGGAAAGTCTACGAGCAGTACTTC

d_gene: TRBD2
abundance: .
j_gene: TRBJ2-1
v_gene: TRBV20-1
CDR3aa: CSASVRGGLNEQFF
CDR3nt: TGCAGTGCTAGTGTGCGGGGGGGCTTAAATGAGCAGTTCTTC

d_gene: .
abundance: .
j_gene: TRBJ2-1
v_gene: TRBV29-1
CDR3aa: CSVKGLAEQFF
CDR3nt: TGCAGCGTCAAGGGGCTAGCTGAGCAGTTCTTC

d_gene: TRBD1
abundance: few
j_gene: TRBJ2-2
v_gene: TRBV11-2
CDR3aa: CASRPQGLTGELFF
CDR3nt: TGTGCCAGCCGGCCACAGGGGCTCACCGGGGAGCTGTTTTTT

d_gene: .
abundance: .
j_gene: TRBJ2-3
v_gene: TRBV7-2
CDR3aa: CAGSSGNTQYF
CDR3nt: TGTGCCGGGTCGTCGGGGAATACGCAGTATTTT